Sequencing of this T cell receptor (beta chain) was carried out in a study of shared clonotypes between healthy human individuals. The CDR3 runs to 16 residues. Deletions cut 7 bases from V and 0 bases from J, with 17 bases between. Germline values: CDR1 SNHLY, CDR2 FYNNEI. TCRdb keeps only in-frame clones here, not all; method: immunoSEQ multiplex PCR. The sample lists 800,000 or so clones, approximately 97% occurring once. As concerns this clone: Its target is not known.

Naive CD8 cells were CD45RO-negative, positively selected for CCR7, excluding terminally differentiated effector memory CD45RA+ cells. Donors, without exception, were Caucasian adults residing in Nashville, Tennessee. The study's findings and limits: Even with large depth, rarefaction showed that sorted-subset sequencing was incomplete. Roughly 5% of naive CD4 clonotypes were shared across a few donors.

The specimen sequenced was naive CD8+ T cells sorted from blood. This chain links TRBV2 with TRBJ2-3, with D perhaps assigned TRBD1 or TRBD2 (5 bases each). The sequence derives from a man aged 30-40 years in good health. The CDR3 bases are TGTGCCAGCATTGGGCCCCGGGGCGAGAGCACAGATACGCAGTATTTT. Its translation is CASIGPRGESTDTQYF. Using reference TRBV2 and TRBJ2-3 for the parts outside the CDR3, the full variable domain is EPEVTQTPSHQVTQMGQEVILRCVPISNHLYFYWYRQILGQKVEFLVSFYNNEISEKSEIFDDQFSVERPDGSNFTLKIRSTKLEDSAMYFCASIGPRGESTDTQYFGPGTRLTVL.